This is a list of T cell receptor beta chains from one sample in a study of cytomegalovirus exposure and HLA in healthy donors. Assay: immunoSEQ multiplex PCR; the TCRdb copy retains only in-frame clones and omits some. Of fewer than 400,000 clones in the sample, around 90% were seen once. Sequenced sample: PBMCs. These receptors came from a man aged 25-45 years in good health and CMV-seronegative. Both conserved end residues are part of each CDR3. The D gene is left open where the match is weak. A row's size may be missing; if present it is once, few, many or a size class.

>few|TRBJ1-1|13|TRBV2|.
TGTGCCAGTCCGGGCAGGGCCAACACTGAAGCTTTCTTT
CASPGRANTEAFF
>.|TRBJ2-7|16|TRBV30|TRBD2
TGTGCCTGGAGTGGACTAGCGGGGGGGCAGTCCTACGAGCAGTACTTC
CAWSGLAGGQSYEQYF
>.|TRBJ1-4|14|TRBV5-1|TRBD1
TGCGCCAGCAGCCTGGGACAGCAGAATGAAAAACTGTTTTTT
CASSLGQQNEKLFF
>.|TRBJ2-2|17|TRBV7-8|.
TGTGCCAGCAGCTTAGCAATGGGACAAGCGAACACCGGGGAGCTGTTTTTT
CASSLAMGQANTGELFF
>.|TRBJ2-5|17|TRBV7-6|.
TGTGCCAGCAGCCGTGGGGCGGGGCTGGGATACCAAGAGACCCAGTACTTC
CASSRGAGLGYQETQYF
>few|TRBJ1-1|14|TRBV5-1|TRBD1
TGCGCCAGCAGTCGCGGACAGGCGAACACTGAAGCTTTCTTT
CASSRGQANTEAFF
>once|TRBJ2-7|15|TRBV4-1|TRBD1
TGCGCCAGCAGCCAAAACAGGGGGGTTACCTACGAGCAGTACTTC
CASSQNRGVTYEQYF
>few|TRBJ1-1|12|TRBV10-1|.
TGCGCCAGCAGTGGGGGAGGAACTGAAGCTTTCTTT
CASSGGGTEAFF
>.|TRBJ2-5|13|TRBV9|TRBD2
TGTGCCAGCAGCGTCCCCGGGGGGGAGACCCAGTACTTC
CASSVPGGETQYF
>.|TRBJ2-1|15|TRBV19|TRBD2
TGTGCCAGTAGTACGGGACTAGCGGGGGGGAATGAGCAGTTCTTC
CASSTGLAGGNEQFF
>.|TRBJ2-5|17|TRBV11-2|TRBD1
TGTGCCAGCAGCTTAGAGGGTTACAGGGGGCTATTAGAGACCCAGTACTTC
CASSLEGYRGLLETQYF
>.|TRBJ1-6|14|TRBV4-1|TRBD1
TGCGCCAGCAGCCAAGGACAGGGTCGGTCACCCCTCCACTTT
CASSQGQGRSPLHF
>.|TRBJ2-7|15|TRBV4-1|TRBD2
TGCGCCAGCAGCCCACGAGCGGGGGGGCCCTACGAGCAGTACTTC
CASSPRAGGPYEQYF
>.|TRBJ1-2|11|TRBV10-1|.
TGCGCCAGCAGCGGGGGGCATGGCTACACCTTC
CASSGGHGYTF
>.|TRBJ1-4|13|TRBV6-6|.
TGTGCCAGCCTCCGCGGGGGGAACGAAAAACTGTTTTTT
CASLRGGNEKLFF
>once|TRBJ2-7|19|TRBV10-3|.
TGTGCCATCAGTGTAACGGCGTACTATGAGACAGCCCGTCTTTACGAGCAGTACTTC
CAISVTAYYETARLYEQYF
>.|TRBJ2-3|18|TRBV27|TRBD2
TGTGCCAGCAGTTACCTCGGGACTAGCGGGGGTAGCACAGATACGCAGTATTTT
CASSYLGTSGGSTDTQYF
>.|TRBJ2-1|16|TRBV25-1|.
TGTGCCAGCAGCTCAGACCGGGAATTCTCCTACAATGAGCAGTTCTTC
CASSSDREFSYNEQFF
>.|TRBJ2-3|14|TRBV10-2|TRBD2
TGCGCCAGCAAAGGAGGCGGGGGTACAGATACGCAGTATTTT
CASKGGGGTDTQYF
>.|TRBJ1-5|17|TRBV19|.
TGTGCCAGTAGCAGGGTGACAAGCTACTTTTCGAATCAGCCCCAGCATTTT
CASSRVTSYFSNQPQHF
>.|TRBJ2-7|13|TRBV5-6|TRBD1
TGTGCCAGCAGCCGGGACAGGGGTCACGAGCAGTACTTC
CASSRDRGHEQYF
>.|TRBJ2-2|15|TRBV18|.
TGTGCCAGCTCCCTTGACAGGACGAACACCGGGGAGCTGTTTTTT
CASSLDRTNTGELFF
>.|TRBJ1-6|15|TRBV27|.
TGTGCCAGCAGCCACGGACAGCTCTATAATTCACCCCTCCACTTT
CASSHGQLYNSPLHF
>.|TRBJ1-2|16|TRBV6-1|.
TGTGCCAGCAGTGAAGTTGGACAGCGGCCTTTAGGTGGCTACACCTTC
CASSEVGQRPLGGYTF
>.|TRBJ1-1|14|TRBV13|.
TGTGCCAGCAGCTTAGGCCGAGTAGACACTGAAGCTTTCTTT
CASSLGRVDTEAFF
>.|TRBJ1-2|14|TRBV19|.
TGTGCCAGTAGTCTACCTCAGGGTAACTATGGCTACACCTTC
CASSLPQGNYGYTF
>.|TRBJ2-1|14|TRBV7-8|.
TGTGCCAGCAGCCCCCCGACTGGCCTCAATGAGCAGTTCTTC
CASSPPTGLNEQFF
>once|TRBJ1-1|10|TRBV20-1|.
TGCAGTGCCTTGGGAGCTGAAGCTTTCTTT
CSALGAEAFF
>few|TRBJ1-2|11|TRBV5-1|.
TGCGCCAGCAGCTCCGACAGCTACTACACCTTC
CASSSDSYYTF
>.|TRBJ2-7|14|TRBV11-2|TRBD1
TGTGCCAGCAGCAGGGGCAGGGGGCTTGGCGAGCAGTACTTC
CASSRGRGLGEQYF
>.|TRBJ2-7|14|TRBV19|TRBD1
TGTGCCAGTAGCGGGACAGGGAGGTCCTACGAGCAGTACTTC
CASSGTGRSYEQYF
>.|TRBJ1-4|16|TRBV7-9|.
TGTGCCAGCAGCCCCCCCGGCGGAGCAACTAATGAAAAACTGTTTTTT
CASSPPGGATNEKLFF
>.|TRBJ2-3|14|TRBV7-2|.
TGTGCCAGCAGCTCCGGGGGACAGTCGGCTACGCAGTATTTT
CASSSGGQSATQYF
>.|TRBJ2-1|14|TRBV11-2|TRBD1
TGTGCCAGCAGCCTCGGGACAGGGGCCAATGAGCAGTTCTTC
CASSLGTGANEQFF